This T cell receptor (beta chain) is from a study of blood T cells in healthy people across ages. Study conclusions and caveats: Compared with aged donors, long-lived donors showed fewer expanded clones, suggesting selection.

CDR3 length: 14 amino acids. CDR1 MNHEY and CDR2 SVGAGI come from the germline V gene. Primed by a sample-barcoded 5' primer and a J-beta primer mix, a second PCR proceeded for about 6 to 12 cycles. A tag from a template-switch adaptor with 12 random nucleotides marked each cDNA molecule. TCRdb reprocessed the 5' RACE reads via MiXCR and lists one record per CDR3 protein. The table records 600,000 to 900,000 distinct CDR3 sequences, more than 25% of them present only once. A note on this clonotype: Its antigen remains unidentified.

These same records also appear under a second study, on T cells of mothers and their children. This second study notes: Within related and unrelated pairs, thymic selection shapes TCR recombination output in a similar way.

Sequences were obtained from blood. This sequence originates from a boy aged 10-17 years in good health. This chain joins TRBV6-5 and TRBJ2-5; D uncertain. Near its end, the DNA agrees better with TRBJ2-7, so the J call may be wrong. In DNA, the CDR3 is TGTGCCAGCAGTTACTCGGGCGCCCGGTACGAGCAGTACTTC. This codes for CASSYSGARYEQYF.